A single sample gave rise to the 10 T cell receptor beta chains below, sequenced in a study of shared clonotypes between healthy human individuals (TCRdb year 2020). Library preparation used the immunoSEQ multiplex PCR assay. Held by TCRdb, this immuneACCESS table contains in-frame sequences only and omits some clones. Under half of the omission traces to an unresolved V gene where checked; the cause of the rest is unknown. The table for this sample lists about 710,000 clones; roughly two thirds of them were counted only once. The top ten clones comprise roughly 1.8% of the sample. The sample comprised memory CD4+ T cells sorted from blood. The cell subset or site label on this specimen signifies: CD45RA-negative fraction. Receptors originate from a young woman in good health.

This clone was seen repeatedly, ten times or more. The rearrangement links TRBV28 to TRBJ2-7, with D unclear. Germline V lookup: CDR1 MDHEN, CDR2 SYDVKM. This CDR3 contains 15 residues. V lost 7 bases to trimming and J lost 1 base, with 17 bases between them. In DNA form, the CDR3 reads TGTGCCAGCAAGACCGGTGGCGGTAGTTCCTACGAGCAGTACTTC. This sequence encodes CASKTGGGSSYEQYF.

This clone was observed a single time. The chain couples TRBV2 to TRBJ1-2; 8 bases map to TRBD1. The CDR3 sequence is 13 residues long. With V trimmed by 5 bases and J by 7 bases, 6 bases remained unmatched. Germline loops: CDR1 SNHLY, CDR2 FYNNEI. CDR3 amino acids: CASSQGQGPGYTF. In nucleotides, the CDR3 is TGTGCCAGCAGTCAAGGACAGGGTCCTGGCTACACCTTC. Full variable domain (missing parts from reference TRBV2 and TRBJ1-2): EPEVTQTPSHQVTQMGQEVILRCVPISNHLYFYWYRQILGQKVEFLVSFYNNEISEKSEIFDDQFSVERPDGSNFTLKIRSTKLEDSAMYFCASSQGQGPGYTFGSGTRLTVV.

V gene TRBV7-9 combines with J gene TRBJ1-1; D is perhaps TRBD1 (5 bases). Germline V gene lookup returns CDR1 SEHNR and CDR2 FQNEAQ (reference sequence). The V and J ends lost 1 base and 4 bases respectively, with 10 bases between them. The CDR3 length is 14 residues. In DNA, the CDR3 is TGTGCCAGCAGCTTAGGGTCAGGGTTCACTGAAGCTTTCTTT. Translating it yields CASSLGSGFTEAFF.

Here the CDR3 reads CASSTGQEETQYF. DNA for the CDR3: TGTGCCAGTAGTACAGGGCAGGAAGAGACCCAGTACTTC. The chain recombines TRBV19 with TRBJ2-5, with D possibly TRBD1 on 5 matching bases. The CDR3 consists of 13 residues. CDR1 and CDR2 from the germline V gene are LNHDA and SQIVND (reference sequence). V was pared by 4 bases and J by 3 bases, with 9 bases between.

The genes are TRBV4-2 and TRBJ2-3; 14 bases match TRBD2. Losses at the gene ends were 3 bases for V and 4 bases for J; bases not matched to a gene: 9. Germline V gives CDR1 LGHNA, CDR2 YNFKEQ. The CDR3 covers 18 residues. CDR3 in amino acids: CASSQAGTSGSLADTQYF. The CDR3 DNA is TGTGCCAGCAGCCAGGCCGGGACTAGCGGGAGTTTGGCAGATACGCAGTATTTT.

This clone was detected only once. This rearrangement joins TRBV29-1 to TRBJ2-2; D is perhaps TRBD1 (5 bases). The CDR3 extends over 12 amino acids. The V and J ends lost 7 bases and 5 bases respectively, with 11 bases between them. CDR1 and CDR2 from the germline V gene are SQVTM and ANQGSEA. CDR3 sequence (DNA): TGCAGCGGAAGGGGTGGGACCGGGGAGCTGTTTTTT. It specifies CSGRGGTGELFF.

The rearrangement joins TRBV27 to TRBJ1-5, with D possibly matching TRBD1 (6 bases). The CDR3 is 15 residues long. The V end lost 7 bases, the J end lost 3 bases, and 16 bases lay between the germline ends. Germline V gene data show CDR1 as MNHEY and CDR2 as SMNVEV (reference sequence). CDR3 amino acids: CASKEGRGSNQPQHF. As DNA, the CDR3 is TGTGCCAGCAAGGAGGGCAGGGGATCCAATCAGCCCCAGCATTTT.

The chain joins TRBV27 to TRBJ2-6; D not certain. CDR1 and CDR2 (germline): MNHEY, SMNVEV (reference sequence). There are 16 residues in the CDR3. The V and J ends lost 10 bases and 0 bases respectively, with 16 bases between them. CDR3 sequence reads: CATGTWGISGANVLTF. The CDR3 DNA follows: TGTGCCACCGGAACATGGGGTATCTCTGGGGCCAACGTCCTGACTTTC. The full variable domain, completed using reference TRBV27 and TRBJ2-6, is EAQVTQNPRYLITVTGKKLTVTCSQNMNHEYMSWYRQDPGLGLRQIYYSMNVEVTDKGDVPEGYKVSRKEKRNFPLILESPSPNQTSLYFCATGTWGISGANVLTFGAGSRLTVL.

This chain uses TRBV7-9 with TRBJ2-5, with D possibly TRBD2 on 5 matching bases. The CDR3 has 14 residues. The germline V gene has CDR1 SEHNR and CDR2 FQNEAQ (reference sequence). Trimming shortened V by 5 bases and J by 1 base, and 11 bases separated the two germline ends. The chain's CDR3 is CASSPNSVQETQYF. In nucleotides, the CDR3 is TGTGCCAGCAGCCCTAATAGCGTCCAAGAGACCCAGTACTTC. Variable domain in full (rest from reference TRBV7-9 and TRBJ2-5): DTGVSQNPRHKITKRGQNVTFRCDPISEHNRLYWYRQTLGQGPEFLTYFQNEAQLEKSRLLSDRFSAERPKGSFSTLEIQRTEQGDSAMYLCASSPNSVQETQYFGPGTRLLVL.

CDR3 bases: TGTGCCAGCAGTTTGAGGATGAAAGCGGCCTATTACAATGAGCAGTTCTTC. Protein product: CASSLRMKAAYYNEQFF. The rearrangement links TRBV27 to TRBJ2-1, with D possibly matching TRBD2 (5 bases). This CDR3 has 17 residues. Germline CDR1 MNHEY, CDR2 SMNVEV (reference sequence). Deletions cut 3 bases from V and 4 bases from J, with 19 bases between.